This T cell receptor (beta chain) comes out of a study of Ad26.COV2.S vaccination and SARS-CoV-2 variants. Study as a whole: The authors gave Ad26.COV2.S intramuscularly, either once or twice 56 days apart. Findings and limits, study-wide: Among vaccine recipients, spike-specific TCR breadth exceeded that of placebo recipients. Participants given vaccine showed non-spike TCR breadth similar to that of placebo recipients.

Germline V gives CDR1 SGHAT, CDR2 FQNNGV. The CDR3 runs to 15 residues. Between the trimmed V and J ends, which lost 2 bases and 5 bases, there was a span of 13 bases. This clone was observed once. As yet, its antigen is unknown. Regarding treatment: roughly 18 received Ad26.COV2.S at low or high dose, single or two shots; 5 received placebo; per-sample allocation not given. Samples came from day 63 after the first vaccine or placebo injection. Data came from immunoSEQ multiplex PCR; TCRdb stores just in-frame clones and leaves some out. The repertoire holds about 330,000 clones, with almost 90% as singletons.

The chain is built from TRBV11-2 and TRBJ1-5; D perhaps matches TRBD1 (6 bases). This sequence originates from a person between 18 and 65 years old who received the Ad26.COV2.S COVID-19 vaccine or a placebo. The source was peripheral blood, collected in a trial of Ad26.COV2.S vaccine versus placebo. This chain's CDR3 is CASSLFGGGDQPQHF. Written as DNA, the CDR3 is TGTGCCAGCAGCTTATTTGGTGGGGGCGATCAGCCCCAGCATTTT.